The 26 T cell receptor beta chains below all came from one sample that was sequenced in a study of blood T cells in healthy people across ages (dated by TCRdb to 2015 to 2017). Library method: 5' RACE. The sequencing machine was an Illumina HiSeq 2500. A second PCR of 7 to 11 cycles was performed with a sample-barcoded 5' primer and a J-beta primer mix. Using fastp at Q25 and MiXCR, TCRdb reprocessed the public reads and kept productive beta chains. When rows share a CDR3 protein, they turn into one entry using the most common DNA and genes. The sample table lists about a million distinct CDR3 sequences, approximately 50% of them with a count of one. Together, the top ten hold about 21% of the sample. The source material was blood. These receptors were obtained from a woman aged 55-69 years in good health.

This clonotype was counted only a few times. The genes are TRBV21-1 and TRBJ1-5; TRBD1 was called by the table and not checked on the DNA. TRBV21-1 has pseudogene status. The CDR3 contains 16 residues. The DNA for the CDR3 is TGTGCCAGCAGCCTAACTTCAGGGGGCGAGGATCAGCCCCAGCATTTT. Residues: CASSLTSGGEDQPQHF.

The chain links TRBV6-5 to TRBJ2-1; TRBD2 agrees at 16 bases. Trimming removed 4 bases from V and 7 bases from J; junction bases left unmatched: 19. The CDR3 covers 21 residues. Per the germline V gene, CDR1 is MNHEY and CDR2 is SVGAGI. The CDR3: CASSFSGPGLAGGGKVNEQFF. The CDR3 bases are TGTGCCAGCAGTTTCTCAGGGCCGGGACTAGCGGGAGGGGGTAAGGTGAATGAGCAGTTCTTC.

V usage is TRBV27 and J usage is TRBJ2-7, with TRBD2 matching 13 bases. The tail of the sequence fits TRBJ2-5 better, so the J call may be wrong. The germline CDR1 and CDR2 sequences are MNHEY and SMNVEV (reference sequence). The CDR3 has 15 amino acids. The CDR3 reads CASSFRTSGSETQYF. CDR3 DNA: TGTGCCAGCAGTTTCCGGACTAGCGGGAGTGAGACCCAGTACTTC.

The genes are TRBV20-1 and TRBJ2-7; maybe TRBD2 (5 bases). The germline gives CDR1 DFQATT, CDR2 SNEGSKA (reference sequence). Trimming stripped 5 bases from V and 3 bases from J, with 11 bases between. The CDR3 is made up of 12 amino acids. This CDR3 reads CSAPLAGYEQYF. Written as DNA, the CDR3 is TGCAGTGCTCCGCTAGCCGGCTACGAGCAGTACTTC.

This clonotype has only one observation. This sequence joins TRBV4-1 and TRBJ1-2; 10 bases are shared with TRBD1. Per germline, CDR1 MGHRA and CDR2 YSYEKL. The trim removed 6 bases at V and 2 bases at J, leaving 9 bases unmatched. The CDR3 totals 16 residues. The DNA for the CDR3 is TGCGCCAGCAGATCCGCCGGGACAGGGGACAACTATGGCTACACCTTC. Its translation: CASRSAGTGDNYGYTF.

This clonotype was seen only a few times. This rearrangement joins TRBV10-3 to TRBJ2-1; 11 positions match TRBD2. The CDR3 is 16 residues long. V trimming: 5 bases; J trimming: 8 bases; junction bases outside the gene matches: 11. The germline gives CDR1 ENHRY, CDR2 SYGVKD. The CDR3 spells CAISRTSGQYLHEQFF. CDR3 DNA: TGTGCCATCAGTAGGACTAGCGGGCAGTACCTGCATGAGCAGTTCTTC.

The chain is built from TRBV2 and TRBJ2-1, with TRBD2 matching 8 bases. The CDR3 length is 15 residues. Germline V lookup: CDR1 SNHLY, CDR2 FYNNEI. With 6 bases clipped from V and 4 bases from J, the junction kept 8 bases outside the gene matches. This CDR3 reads CASRIIAGKYNEQFF. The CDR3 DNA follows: TGTGCCAGCAGGATCATAGCGGGAAAATACAATGAGCAGTTCTTC. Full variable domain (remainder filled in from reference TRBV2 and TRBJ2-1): EPEVTQTPSHQVTQMGQEVILRCVPISNHLYFYWYRQILGQKVEFLVSFYNNEISEKSEIFDDQFSVERPDGSNFTLKIRSTKLEDSAMYFCASRIIAGKYNEQFFGPGTRLTVL.

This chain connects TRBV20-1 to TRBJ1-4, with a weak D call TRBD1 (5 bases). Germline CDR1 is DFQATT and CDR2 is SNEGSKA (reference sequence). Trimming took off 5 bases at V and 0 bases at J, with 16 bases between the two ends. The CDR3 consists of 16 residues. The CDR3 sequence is CSAAQPPTATNEKLFF. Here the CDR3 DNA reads TGCAGTGCTGCTCAGCCCCCGACAGCAACTAATGAAAAACTGTTTTTT.

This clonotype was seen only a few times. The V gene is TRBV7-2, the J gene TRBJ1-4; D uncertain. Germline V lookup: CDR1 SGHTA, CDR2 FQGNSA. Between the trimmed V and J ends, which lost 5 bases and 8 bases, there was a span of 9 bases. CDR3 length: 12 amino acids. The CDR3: CASSPRREKLFF. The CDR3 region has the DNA TGTGCCAGCAGCCCCAGAAGGGAAAAACTGTTTTTT.

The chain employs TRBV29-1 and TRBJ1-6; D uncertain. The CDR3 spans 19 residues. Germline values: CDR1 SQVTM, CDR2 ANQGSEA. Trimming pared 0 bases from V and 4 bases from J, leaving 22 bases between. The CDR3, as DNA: TGCAGCGTTGAAGATCTTCAGGCCGCGTTCCGGGCTTATAATTCACCCCTCCACTTT. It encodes CSVEDLQAAFRAYNSPLHF.

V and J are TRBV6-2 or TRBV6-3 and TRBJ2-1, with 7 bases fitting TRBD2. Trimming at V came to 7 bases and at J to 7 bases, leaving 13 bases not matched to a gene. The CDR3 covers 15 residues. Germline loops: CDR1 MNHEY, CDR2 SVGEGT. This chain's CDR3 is CASTGSAGAWNEQFF. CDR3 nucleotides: TGTGCCAGCACCGGGTCTGCGGGAGCGTGGAATGAGCAGTTCTTC.

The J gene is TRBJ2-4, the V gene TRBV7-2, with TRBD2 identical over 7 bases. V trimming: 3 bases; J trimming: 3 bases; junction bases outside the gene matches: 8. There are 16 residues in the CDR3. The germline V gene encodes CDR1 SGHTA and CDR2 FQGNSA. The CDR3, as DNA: TGTGCCAGCAGCTTGGCAGGCGCTAGCGGCAAAAACATTCAGTACTTC. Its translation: CASSLAGASGKNIQYF. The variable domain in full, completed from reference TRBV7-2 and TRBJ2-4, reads GAGVSQSPSNKVTEKGKDVELRCDPISGHTALYWYRQSLGQGLEFLIYFQGNSAPDKSGLPSDRFSAERTGGSVSTLTIQRTQQEDSAVYLCASSLAGASGKNIQYFGAGTRLSVL.

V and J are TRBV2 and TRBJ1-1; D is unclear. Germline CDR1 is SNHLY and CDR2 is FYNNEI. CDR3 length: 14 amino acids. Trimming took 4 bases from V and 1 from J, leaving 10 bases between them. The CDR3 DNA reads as TGTGCCAGCAGTGTTCCAGGAAGGAACACTGAAGCTTTCTTT. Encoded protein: CASSVPGRNTEAFF.

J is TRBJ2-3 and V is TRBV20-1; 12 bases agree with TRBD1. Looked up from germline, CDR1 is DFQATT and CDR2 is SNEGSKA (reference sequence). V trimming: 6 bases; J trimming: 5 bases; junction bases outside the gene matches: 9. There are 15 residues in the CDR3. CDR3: CSAELGQGAGDTQYF. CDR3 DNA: TGCAGTGCCGAACTGGGACAGGGGGCGGGAGATACGCAGTATTTT.

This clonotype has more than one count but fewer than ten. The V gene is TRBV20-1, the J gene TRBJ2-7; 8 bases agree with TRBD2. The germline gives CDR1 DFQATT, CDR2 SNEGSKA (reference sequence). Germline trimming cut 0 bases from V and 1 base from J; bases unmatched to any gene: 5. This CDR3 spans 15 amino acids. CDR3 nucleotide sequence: TGCAGTGCTAGAGACTCTAGCGGGCCGTCCTACGAGCAGTACTTC. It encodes CSARDSSGPSYEQYF.

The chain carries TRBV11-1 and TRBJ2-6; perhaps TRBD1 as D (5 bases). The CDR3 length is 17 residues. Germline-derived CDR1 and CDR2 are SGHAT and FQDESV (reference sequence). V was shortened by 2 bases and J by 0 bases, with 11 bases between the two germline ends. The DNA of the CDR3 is TGTGCCAGCAGCTTAATTCAGGGATACTCTGGGGCCAACGTCCTGACTTTC. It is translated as CASSLIQGYSGANVLTF.

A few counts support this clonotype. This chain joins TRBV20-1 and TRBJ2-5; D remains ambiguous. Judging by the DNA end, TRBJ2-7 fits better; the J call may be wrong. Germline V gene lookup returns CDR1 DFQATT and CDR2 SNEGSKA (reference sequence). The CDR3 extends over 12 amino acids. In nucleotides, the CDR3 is TGCAGTGCTAGATCCCCCCGCTACGAGCAGTACTTC. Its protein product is CSARSPRYEQYF.

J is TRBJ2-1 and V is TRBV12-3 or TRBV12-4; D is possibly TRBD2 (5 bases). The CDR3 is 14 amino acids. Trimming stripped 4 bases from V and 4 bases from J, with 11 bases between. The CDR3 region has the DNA TGTGCCAGCAGTTACCCGGGGTTTTACAATGAGCAGTTCTTC. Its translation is CASSYPGFYNEQFF.

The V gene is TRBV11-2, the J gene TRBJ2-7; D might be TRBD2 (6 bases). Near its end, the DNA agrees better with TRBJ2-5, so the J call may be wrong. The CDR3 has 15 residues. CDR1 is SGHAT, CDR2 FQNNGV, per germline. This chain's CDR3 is CASSLATSYQETQYF. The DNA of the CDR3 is TGTGCCAGCAGCTTAGCGACTAGTTATCAAGAGACCCAGTACTTC.

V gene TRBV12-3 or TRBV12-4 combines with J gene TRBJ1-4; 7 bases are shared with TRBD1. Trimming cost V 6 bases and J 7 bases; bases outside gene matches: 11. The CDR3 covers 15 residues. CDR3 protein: CASSRDRVLGEKLFF. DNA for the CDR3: TGTGCCAGCAGCCGCGACAGGGTTCTAGGTGAAAAACTGTTTTTT.

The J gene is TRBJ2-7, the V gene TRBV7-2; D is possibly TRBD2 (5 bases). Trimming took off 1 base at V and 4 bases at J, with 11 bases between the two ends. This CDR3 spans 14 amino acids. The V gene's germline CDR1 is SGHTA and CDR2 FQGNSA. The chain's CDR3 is CASSLVLREYEQYF. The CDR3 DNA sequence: TGTGCCAGCAGCTTAGTGCTTAGGGAGTACGAGCAGTACTTC.

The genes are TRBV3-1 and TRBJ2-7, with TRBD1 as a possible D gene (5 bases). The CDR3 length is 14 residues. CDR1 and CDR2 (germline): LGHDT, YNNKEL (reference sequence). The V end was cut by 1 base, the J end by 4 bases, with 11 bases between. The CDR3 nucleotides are TGTGCCAGCAGCCAAGGTGGCAGGGTTTACGAGCAGTACTTC. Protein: CASSQGGRVYEQYF.

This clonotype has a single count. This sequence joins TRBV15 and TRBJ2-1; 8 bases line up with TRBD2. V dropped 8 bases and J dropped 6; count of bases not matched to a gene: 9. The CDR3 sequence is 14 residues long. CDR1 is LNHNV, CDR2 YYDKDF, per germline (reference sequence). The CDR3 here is CATCVERGINEQFF. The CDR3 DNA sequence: TGTGCCACCTGCGTGGAGCGGGGGATCAATGAGCAGTTCTTC.

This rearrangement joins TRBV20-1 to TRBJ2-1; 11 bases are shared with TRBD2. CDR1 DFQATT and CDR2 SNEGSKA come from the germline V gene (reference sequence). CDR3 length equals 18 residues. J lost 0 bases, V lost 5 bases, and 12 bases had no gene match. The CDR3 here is CSAVGLAGLRGSYNEQFF. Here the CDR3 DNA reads TGCAGTGCTGTCGGACTAGCGGGTCTCCGTGGCTCCTACAATGAGCAGTTCTTC.

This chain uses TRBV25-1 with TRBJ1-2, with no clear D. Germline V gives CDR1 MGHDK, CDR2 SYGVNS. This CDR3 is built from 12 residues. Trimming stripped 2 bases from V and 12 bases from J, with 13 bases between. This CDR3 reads CASSETREGHTF. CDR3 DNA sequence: TGTGCCAGCAGTGAAACCCGGGAAGGCCACACCTTC.

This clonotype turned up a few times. The CDR3 DNA sequence: TGTGCCAGCAGCTTGGGCCCGCCCGGACAGGTCAGCTACGAGCAGTACTTC. The encoded protein is CASSLGPPGQVSYEQYF. The V and J genes are TRBV7-6 and TRBJ2-7, with TRBD1 identical over 7 bases. The germline V gene encodes CDR1 SGHVS and CDR2 FNYEAQ. J lost 3 bases, V lost 3 bases, and 14 bases had no gene match. The CDR3 covers 17 residues.